One sample yielded the 7 T cell receptor beta chains listed below, sequenced in a study of T-cell reconstitution after alpha-beta-depleted transplantation in children (TCRdb year 2016). What the authors observed across the whole study: Hyperexpanded clone frequencies declined over subsequent months; after one year, T-cell counts and TCRbeta diversity were mostly attributed to newly produced T cells.

The antigens these receptors bind are not known. The library was made by PCR. These reads were obtained on an Illumina HiSeq 2500. TCR library preparation used molecular barcoding, with unique molecular identifiers applied to normalize quantification of the TCRbeta repertoire. TCRdb reprocessing: public reads trimmed at Q25 with fastp, clones called with MiXCR, in-frame beta chains kept. One record per CDR3 amino acid sequence lists the most common genes and DNA. The sample table shows 330,000 or so distinct CDR3 sequences, and over 7.5% are seen once. Jointly, the top ten make up approximately 8.6% of the sample. This sample's treatment or condition label indicates: allogeneic hematopoietic cell transplantation with graft depleted of TCRalphabeta T cells and CD19 B cells. The material was peripheral blood, obtained 360 days after TCRalphabeta/CD19-depleted stem cell transplant. These receptor sequences come from a female patient younger than 10 who had a stem cell transplant for Fanconi anemia, so the T cells may come from the graft donor.

V usage is TRBV6-5 and J usage is TRBJ2-2; D is undetermined. The CDR3 has 15 residues. Trimming left V 2 bases short and J 6 bases short, with 13 bases between. Germline V gene lookup returns CDR1 MNHEY and CDR2 SVGAGI. The CDR3 DNA reads TGTGCCAGCAGTTACATCCCTCGGGTGTCCGGGGAGCTGTTTTTT. As protein: CASSYIPRVSGELFF.

This clonotype was recorded at least ten times. This chain links TRBV6-1 with TRBJ1-1, with D uncertain. Germline CDR1 and CDR2: MNHNS and SASEGT. This CDR3 has 12 residues. V shed 3 bases and J shed 7 bases, with 9 bases lying between them. CDR3 DNA: TGTGCCAGCAGTGACCTATCAGGTGAAGCTTTCTTT. It codes for CASSDLSGEAFF.

The sample holds a few counts of this clonotype. The chain joins TRBV6-5 to TRBJ1-5; D gene ambiguous. Germline CDR1 is MNHEY and CDR2 is SVGAGI. The V end was cut by 2 bases, the J end by 2 bases, with 7 bases between. This CDR3 spans 14 amino acids. CDR3 loop: CASSYSGGNQPQHF. The CDR3 DNA is TGTGCCAGCAGTTACAGCGGGGGCAATCAGCCCCAGCATTTT.

The rearrangement links TRBV9 to TRBJ2-3; weak D call: TRBD2 (6 bases). The CDR3 has 15 residues. V gave up 0 bases and J gave up 6 bases, with 14 bases separating them. The germline V gene has CDR1 SGDLS and CDR2 YYNGEE. The CDR3 coding sequence is TGTGCCAGCAGCGTAGAGGCGGGGACTCGGGATACGCAGTATTTT. The encoded protein is CASSVEAGTRDTQYF.

As regards this clonotype: A much larger clone lies a single base off, so this may be a read error. The chain recombines TRBV21-1 with TRBJ2-7. TRBV21-1 is given as a pseudogene. The CDR3 has 13 amino acids. The DNA of the CDR3 is TGTGCCAGAAGCGCAGACGGTTACTACGAGCAGTACGTC. This gives the protein CARSADGYYEQYV.

This clonotype was observed a handful of times. This sequence joins TRBV20-1 and TRBJ1-5, with TRBD1 identical over 7 bases. The length of the CDR3 is 15 residues. With V trimmed by 3 bases and J by 3 bases, 8 bases remained unmatched. Germline V lookup: CDR1 DFQATT, CDR2 SNEGSKA (reference sequence). As DNA, the CDR3 is TGCAGTGCTAGGAGGGGGCGGATCGACAATCAGCCCCAGCATTTT. This codes for CSARRGRIDNQPQHF.

This clonotype was recorded at least ten times. One junction end disagrees with the germline gene, perhaps due to a read error. The genes are TRBV20-1 and TRBJ2-1; no clear D. CDR3 length: 11 amino acids. CDR1 is DFQATT and CDR2 is SNEGSKA in the germline V gene (reference sequence). CDR3 amino acids: CSAPLGLGLIF. The CDR3 DNA follows: TGCAGTGCTCCCCTCGGGCTGGGATTGATCTTC.